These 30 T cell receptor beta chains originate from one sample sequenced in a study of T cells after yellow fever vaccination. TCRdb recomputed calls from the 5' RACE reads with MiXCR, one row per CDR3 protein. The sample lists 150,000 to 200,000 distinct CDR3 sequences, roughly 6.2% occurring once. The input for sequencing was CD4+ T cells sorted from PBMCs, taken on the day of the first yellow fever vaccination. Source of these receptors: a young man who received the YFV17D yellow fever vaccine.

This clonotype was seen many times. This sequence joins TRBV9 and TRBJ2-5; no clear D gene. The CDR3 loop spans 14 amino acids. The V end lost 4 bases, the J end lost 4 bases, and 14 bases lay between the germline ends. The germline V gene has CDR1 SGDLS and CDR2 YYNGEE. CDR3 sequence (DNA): TGTGCCAGCAGCTCTGGGGTAGAGCGAGAGACCCAGTACTTC. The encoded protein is CASSSGVERETQYF.

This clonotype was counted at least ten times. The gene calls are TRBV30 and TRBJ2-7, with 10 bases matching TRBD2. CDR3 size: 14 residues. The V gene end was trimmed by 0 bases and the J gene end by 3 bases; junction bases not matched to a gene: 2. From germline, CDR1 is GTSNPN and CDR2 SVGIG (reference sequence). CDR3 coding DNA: TGTGCCTGGAGTGTTCTAGCGGGGGTCTACGAGCAGTACTTC. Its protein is CAWSVLAGVYEQYF.

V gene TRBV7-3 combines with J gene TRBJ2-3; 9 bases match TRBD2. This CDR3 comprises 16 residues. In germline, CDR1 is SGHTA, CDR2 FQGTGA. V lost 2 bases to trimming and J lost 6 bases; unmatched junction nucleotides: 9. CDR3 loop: CASSLGQAGGSDTQYF. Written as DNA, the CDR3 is TGTGCCAGCAGCTTAGGCCAAGCGGGGGGTTCTGATACGCAGTATTTT.

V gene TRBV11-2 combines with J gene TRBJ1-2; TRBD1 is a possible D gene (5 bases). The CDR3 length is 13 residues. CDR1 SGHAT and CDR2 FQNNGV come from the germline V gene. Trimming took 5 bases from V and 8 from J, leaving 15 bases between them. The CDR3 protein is CASSQTGLGGYTF. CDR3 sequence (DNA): TGTGCCAGCAGCCAGACGGGGCTCGGCGGCTACACCTTC.

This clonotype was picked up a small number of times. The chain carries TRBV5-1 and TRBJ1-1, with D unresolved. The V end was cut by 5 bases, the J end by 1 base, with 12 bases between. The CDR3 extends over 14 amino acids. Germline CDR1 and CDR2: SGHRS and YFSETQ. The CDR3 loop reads CASSKDAPNTEAFF. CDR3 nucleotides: TGCGCCAGCAGTAAGGACGCACCGAACACTGAAGCTTTCTTT. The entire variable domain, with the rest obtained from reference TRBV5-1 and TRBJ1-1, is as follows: KAGVTQTPRYLIKTRGQQVTLSCSPISGHRSVSWYQQTPGQGLQFLFEYFSETQRNKGNFPGRFSGRQFSNSRSEMNVSTLELGDSALYLCASSKDAPNTEAFFGQGTRLTVV.

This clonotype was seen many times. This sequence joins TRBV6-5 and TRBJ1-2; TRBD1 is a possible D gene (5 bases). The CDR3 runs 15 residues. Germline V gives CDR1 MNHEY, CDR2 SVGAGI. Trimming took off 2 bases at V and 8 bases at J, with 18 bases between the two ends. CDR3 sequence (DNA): TGTGCCAGCAGTTACGATCCTGGCAGGGTGGAGGGCTACACCTTC. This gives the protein CASSYDPGRVEGYTF.

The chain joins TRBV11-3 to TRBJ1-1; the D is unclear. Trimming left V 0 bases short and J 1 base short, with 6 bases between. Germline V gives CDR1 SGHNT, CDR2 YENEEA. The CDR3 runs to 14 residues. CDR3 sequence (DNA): TGTGCCAGCAGCTTAGATCAAGGGAACACTGAAGCTTTCTTT. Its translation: CASSLDQGNTEAFF. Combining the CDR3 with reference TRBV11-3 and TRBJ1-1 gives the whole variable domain EAGVVQSPRYKIIEKKQPVAFWCNPISGHNTLYWYLQNLGQGPELLIRYENEEAVDDSQLPKDRFSAERLKGVDSTLKIQPAELGDSAVYLCASSLDQGNTEAFFGQGTRLTVV.

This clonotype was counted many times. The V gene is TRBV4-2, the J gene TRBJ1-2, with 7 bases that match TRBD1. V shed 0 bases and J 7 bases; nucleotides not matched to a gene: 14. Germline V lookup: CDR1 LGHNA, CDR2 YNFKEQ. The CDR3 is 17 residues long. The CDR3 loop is CASSQDHVFLGGVGYTF. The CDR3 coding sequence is TGTGCCAGCAGCCAAGATCACGTTTTTCTAGGGGGCGTTGGCTACACCTTC.

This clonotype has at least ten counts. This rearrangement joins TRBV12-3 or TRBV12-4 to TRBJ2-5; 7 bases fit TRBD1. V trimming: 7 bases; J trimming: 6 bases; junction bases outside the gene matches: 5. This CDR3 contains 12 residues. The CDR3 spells CASTRDSQTQYF. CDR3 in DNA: TGTGCCAGCACTAGGGACAGCCAGACCCAGTACTTC.

CDR3 DNA sequence: TGTGCCAGCAGCCCGGGACTAGCGGGAAAACAAGAGACCCAGTACTTC. It codes for CASSPGLAGKQETQYF. The chain has TRBV7-2 and TRBJ2-5, with 13 bases lining up with TRBD2. The trim removed 5 bases at V and 2 bases at J, leaving 5 bases unmatched. In germline, CDR1 is SGHTA, CDR2 FQGNSA. CDR3 size: 16 residues.

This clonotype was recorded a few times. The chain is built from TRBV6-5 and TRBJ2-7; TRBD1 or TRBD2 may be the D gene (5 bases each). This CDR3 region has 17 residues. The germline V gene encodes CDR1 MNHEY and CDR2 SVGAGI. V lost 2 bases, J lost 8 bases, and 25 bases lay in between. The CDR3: CASSYGVAGQGFRKQYF. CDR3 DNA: TGTGCCAGCAGTTACGGTGTCGCGGGTCAGGGTTTTCGGAAGCAGTACTTC.

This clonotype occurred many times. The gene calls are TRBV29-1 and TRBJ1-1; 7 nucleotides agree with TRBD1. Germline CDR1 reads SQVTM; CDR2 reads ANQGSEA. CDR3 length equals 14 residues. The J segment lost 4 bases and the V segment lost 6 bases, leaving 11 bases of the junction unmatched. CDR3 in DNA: TGCAGCGTACAACAGGGGCCAAGGAGCACTGAAGCTTTCTTT. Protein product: CSVQQGPRSTEAFF.

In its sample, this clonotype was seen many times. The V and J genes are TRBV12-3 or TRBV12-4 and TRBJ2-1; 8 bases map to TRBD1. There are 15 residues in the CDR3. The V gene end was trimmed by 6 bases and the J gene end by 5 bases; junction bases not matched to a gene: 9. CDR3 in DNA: TGTGCCAGCAGCCCTAGACAGGGGATGCACAATGAGCAGTTCTTC. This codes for CASSPRQGMHNEQFF.

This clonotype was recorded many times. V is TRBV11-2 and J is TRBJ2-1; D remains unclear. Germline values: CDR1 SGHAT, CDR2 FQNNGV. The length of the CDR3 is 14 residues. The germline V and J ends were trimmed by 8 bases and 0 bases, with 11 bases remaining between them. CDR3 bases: TGTGCCAGCCGTGGAGTGGGCTCCTACAATGAGCAGTTCTTC. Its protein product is CASRGVGSYNEQFF.

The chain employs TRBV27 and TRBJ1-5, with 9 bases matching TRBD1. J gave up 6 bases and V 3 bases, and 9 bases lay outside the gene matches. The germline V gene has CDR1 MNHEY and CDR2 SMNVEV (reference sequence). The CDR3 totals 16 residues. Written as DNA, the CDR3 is TGTGCCAGCAGTTTGCGGCCGGGACAGGGCGTTCAGCCCCAGCATTTT. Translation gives CASSLRPGQGVQPQHF.

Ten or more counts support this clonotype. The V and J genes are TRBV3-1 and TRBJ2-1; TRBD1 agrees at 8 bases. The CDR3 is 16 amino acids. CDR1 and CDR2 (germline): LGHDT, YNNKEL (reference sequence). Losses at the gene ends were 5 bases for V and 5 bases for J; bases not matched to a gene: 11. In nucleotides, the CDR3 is TGTGCCAGCAGCGAAATAGGACAGGGAAGAGACAATGAGCAGTTCTTC. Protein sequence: CASSEIGQGRDNEQFF.

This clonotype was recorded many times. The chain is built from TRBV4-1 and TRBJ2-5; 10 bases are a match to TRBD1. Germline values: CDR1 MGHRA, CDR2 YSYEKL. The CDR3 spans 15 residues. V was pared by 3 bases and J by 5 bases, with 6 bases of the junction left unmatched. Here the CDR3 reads CASSQGQGMLETQYF. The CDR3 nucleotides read TGCGCCAGCAGCCAGGGACAGGGGATGTTGGAGACCCAGTACTTC.

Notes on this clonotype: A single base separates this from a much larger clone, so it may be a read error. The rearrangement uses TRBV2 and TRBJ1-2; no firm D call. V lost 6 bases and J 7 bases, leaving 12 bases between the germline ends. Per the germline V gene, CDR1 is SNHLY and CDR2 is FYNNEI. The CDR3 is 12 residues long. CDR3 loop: CASSPDLCGYTF. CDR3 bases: TGTGCCAGCAGCCCGGACCTTTGTGGCTACACCTTC.

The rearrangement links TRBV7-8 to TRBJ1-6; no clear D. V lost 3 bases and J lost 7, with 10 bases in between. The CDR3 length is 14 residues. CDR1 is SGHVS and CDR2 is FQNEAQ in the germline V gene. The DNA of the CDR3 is TGTGCCAGCAGCTTCGTGGTGGGGAATTCACCCCTCCACTTT. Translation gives CASSFVVGNSPLHF. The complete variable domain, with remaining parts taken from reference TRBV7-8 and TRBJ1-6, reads GAGVSQSPRYKVAKRGQDVALRCDPISGHVSLFWYQQALGQGPEFLTYFQNEAQLDKSGLPSDRFFAERPEGSVSTLKIQRTQQEDSAVYLCASSFVVGNSPLHFGNGTRLTVT.

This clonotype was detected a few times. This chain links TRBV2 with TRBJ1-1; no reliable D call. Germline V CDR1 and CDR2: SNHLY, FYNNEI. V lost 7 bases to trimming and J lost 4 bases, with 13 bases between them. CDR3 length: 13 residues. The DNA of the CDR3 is TGTGCCAGCATGGAAAGGGAGGCCACTGAAGCTTTCTTT. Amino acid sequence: CASMEREATEAFF.

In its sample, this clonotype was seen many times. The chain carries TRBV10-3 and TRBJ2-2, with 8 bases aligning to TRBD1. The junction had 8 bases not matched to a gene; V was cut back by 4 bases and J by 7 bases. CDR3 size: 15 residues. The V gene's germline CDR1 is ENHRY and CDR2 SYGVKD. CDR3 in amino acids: CAISGAGGAFGELFF. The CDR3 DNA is TGTGCCATCAGTGGTGCAGGGGGCGCATTCGGGGAGCTGTTTTTT.

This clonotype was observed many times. CDR3 sequence reads: CASSSVNSYEQYV. For the CDR3, the DNA is TGTGCCAGCAGTTCGGTGAACTCCTACGAGCAGTACGTC. V gene TRBV6-2 or TRBV6-3 combines with J gene TRBJ2-7, with unresolved D. The germline gives CDR1 MNHEY, CDR2 SVGEGT. Between the trimmed V and J ends, which lost 4 bases and 0 bases, there was a span of 7 bases. CDR3 length equals 13 residues.

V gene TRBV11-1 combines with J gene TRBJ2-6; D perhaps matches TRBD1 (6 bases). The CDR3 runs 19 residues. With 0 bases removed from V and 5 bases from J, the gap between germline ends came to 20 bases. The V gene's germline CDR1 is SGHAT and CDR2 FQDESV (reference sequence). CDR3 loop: CASSLAKLTGHIRANVLTF. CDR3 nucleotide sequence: TGTGCCAGCAGCTTAGCGAAATTGACGGGACACATAAGGGCCAACGTCCTGACTTTC.

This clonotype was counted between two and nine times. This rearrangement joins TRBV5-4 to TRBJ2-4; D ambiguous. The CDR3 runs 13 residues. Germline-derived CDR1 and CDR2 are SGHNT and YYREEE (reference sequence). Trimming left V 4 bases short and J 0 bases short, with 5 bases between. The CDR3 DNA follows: TGTGCCAGCAGCGAACGAGCCAAAAACATTCAGTACTTC. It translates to CASSERAKNIQYF.

CDR3 nucleotides: TGTGCCACCAGTGATTACAGGGGCTACACCTTC. Translating it yields CATSDYRGYTF. V gene TRBV24-1 combines with J gene TRBJ1-2; TRBD1 is a possible D gene (5 bases). This CDR3 comprises 11 residues. Trimming left V 2 bases short and J 8 bases short, with 5 bases between. Germline CDR1 reads KGHDR; CDR2 reads SFDVKD.

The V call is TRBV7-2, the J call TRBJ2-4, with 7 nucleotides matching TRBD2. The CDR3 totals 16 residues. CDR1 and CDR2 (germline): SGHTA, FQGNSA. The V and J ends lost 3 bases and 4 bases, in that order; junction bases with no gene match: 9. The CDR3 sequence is CASSFSTLGGKNIQYF. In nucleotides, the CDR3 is TGTGCCAGCAGCTTCTCCACACTCGGGGGGAAAAACATTCAGTACTTC.

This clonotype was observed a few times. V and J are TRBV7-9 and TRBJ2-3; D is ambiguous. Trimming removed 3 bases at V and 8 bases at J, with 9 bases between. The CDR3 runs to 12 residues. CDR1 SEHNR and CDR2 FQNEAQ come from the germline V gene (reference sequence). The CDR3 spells CASSFPLGTQYF. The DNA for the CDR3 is TGTGCCAGCAGCTTCCCGCTGGGTACGCAGTATTTT.

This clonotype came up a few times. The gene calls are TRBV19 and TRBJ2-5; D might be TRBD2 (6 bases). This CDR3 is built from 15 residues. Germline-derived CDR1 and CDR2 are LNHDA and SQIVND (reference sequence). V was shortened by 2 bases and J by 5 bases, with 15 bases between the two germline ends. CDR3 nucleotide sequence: TGTGCCAGTAGTATAACCGGGACTGGGGACGAGACCCAGTACTTC. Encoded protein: CASSITGTGDETQYF.

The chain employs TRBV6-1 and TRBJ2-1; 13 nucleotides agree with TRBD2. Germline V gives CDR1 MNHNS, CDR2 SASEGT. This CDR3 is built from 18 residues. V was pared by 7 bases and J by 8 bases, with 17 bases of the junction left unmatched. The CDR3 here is CASTTAGLAGAFSHEQFF. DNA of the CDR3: TGTGCCAGCACCACCGCCGGACTAGCGGGGGCCTTTTCGCATGAGCAGTTCTTC.

Written as DNA, the CDR3 is TGTGCCAGCAGTTTATCTACCTCTATGGGGGGAACTGAAGCTTTCTTT. Protein sequence: CASSLSTSMGGTEAFF. The rearrangement joins TRBV27 to TRBJ1-1; TRBD1 might be the D (5 bases). V gave up 0 bases and J gave up 5 bases, with 16 bases separating them. This CDR3 region has 16 residues. Germline V gives CDR1 MNHEY, CDR2 SMNVEV (reference sequence).